The clone carrying this T cell receptor beta chain was found many times. Its antigen is currently unknown. The template was RNA from unsorted bulk tissue. More than 3 cm separated this lung sample from the edge of the tumor. A modified ARM-PCR protocol with three rounds of nested PCR amplified TCRbeta. TCRdb re-analysed the multiplex PCR reads in MiXCR, keeping a single row per CDR3 protein. The sample shows 45,000 or so distinct CDR3 sequences, around 62% of them seen only once. The CDR3 extends over 17 amino acids. Germline V CDR1 and CDR2: GTSNPN, SVGIG (reference sequence). The ends were cut back, 0 bases at V and 5 bases at J, with 22 bases in the middle. The data originate from a study of tumor and adjacent non-tumor tissue in lung cancer. Study-wide background: There were 12 adenocarcinoma, 2 squamous cell carcinoma and 1 small cell lung cancer cases. General study results and limits: Top 100 clones took a larger repertoire share in normal lung.

The sample comprised distant non-tumor lung tissue. The clonotype comes from a woman aged 40 to 50 with non-small cell lung cancer. The V and J genes are TRBV30 and TRBJ1-2; perhaps TRBD1 as D (5 bases). In DNA, the CDR3 is TGTGCCTGGAGTGTGGGGGGTACAGGCCGGGGTATATATGGCTACACCTTC. Its protein product is CAWSVGGTGRGIYGYTF.